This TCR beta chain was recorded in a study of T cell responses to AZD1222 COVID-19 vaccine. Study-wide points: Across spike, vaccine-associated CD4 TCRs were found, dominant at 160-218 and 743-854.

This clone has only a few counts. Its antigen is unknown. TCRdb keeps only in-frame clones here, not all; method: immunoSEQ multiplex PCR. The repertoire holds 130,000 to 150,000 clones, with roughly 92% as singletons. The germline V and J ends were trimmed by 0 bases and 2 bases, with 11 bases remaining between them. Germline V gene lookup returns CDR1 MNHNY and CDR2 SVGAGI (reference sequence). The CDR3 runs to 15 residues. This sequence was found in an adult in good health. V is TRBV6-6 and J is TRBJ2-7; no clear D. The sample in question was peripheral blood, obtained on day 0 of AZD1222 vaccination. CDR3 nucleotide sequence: TGTGCCAGCAGTTACTCGGGGTCGGGCCCCTACGAGCAGTACTTC. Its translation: CASSYSGSGPYEQYF.